Below, one TCR beta chain is given with its context. This table comes from immunoSEQ multiplex PCR, and its TCRdb copy is limited to in-frame clones, with some not included. The data contain tens of thousands of clones, 90% to 95% of them singletons. This CDR3 comprises 19 residues. Germline V gives CDR1 SGHAT, CDR2 FQNNGV. With 5 bases clipped from V and 2 bases from J, the junction kept 20 bases outside the gene matches. The data originate from a study of control samples from healthy donors and cancer patients. Sequencing was performed on blood. The chain recombines TRBV11-2 with TRBJ1-2; 7 nucleotides match TRBD1. This clonotype was obtained from a man between 25 and 39 years old in good health. The CDR3 DNA follows: TGTGCCAGCAGCGGAGGGCTTGTTAAGGGTGGACAGGCAAACTATGGCTACACCTTC. Translating gives CASSGGLVKGGQANYGYTF. Based on the CDR3 plus reference TRBV11-2 and TRBJ1-2, the full variable domain is EAGVAQSPRYKIIEKRQSVAFWCNPISGHATLYWYQQILGQGPKLLIQFQNNGVVDDSQLPKDRFSAERLKGVDSTLKIQPAKLEDSAVYLCASSGGLVKGGQANYGYTFGSGTRLTVV.